The 29 T cell receptor beta chains below all came from one sample that was sequenced in a study of beta chain features in type 1 diabetes. Study results and limitations: There was a moderate but significant shortening of TCRB CDR3s in all four CD4+ subsets of Type 1 diabetes patients.

Their antigens are not known. Since all of the isolated RNA was reverse transcribed, expressed TCRB transcripts were what got sequenced. The table came from immunoSEQ multiplex PCR; TCRdb's copy has only in-frame clones and leaves some out. The table has a few hundred thousand clones, 10% to 15% seen once. The sample comprised naive CD4+ T cells from blood. These receptors came from a woman younger than 35 with type 1 diabetes.

This clone has just a few counts. The chain uses TRBV5-1 and TRBJ2-2; D remains unclear. Germline CDR1 SGHRS, CDR2 YFSETQ. There are 19 residues in the CDR3. V was clipped by 0 bases and J by 2 bases, with 20 bases between them. The CDR3 nucleotides are TGCGCCAGCAGCTTGGCCCGCAGTGGTATCGATTCCAACACCGGGGAGCTGTTTTTT. This codes for CASSLARSGIDSNTGELFF.

This clone was observed a handful of times. The chain uses TRBV18 and TRBJ1-5, with 7 positions matching TRBD1. The CDR3 has 14 residues. CDR1 KGHSH and CDR2 LQKENI come from the germline V gene. Germline trimming cut 5 bases from V and 6 bases from J; bases unmatched to any gene: 7. The CDR3 reads CASSSQGGSQPQHF. The CDR3 region has the DNA TGTGCCAGCTCAAGTCAGGGGGGCAGTCAGCCCCAGCATTTT.

V and J are TRBV7-8 and TRBJ1-2; the D gene is possibly TRBD1 (5 bases). Trimming cost V 1 base and J 4 bases, with 13 bases left between them. The CDR3 is made up of 15 amino acids. Germline CDR1 SGHVS, CDR2 FQNEAQ. The CDR3: CASSLGTGGTYGYTF. Written as DNA, the CDR3 is TGTGCCAGCAGCTTAGGGACCGGGGGAACCTATGGCTACACCTTC. The whole variable domain, remainder taken from reference TRBV7-8 and TRBJ1-2, is GAGVSQSPRYKVAKRGQDVALRCDPISGHVSLFWYQQALGQGPEFLTYFQNEAQLDKSGLPSDRFFAERPEGSVSTLKIQRTQQEDSAVYLCASSLGTGGTYGYTFGSGTRLTVV.

The genes are TRBV7-2 and TRBJ2-1; D is perhaps TRBD2 (7 bases). The CDR3 totals 13 residues. V lost 6 bases to trimming and J lost 10 bases, with 16 bases between them. Germline CDR1 is SGHTA and CDR2 is FQGNSA. This CDR3 is CASRAAGAREQFF. For the CDR3, the DNA is TGTGCCAGCAGAGCGGCGGGGGCCAGGGAGCAGTTCTTC.

This clone was picked up a small number of times. The chain combines TRBV10-3 with TRBJ2-5; TRBD1 matches 10 bases. The length of the CDR3 is 16 residues. The V segment lost 3 bases and the J segment 3 bases; nucleotides outside the gene matches: 7. CDR1 is ENHRY and CDR2 is SYGVKD in the germline V gene. The CDR3 DNA is TGTGCCATCAGTGAAGGCTCCGGGACAGGGGAAGAGACCCAGTACTTC. This translates into CAISEGSGTGEETQYF.

The chain links TRBV5-1 to TRBJ1-2; 7 nucleotides line up with TRBD1. Germline-derived CDR1 and CDR2 are SGHRS and YFSETQ. The CDR3 runs to 15 residues. Trimming took 6 bases from V and 5 from J; bases not matched to a gene: 13. The CDR3 DNA follows: TGCGCCAGCAACACCCATCCCGGGACAGCATATGGCTACACCTTC. It encodes CASNTHPGTAYGYTF.

The chain links TRBV29-1 to TRBJ1-1, with 7 bases matching TRBD1. The V gene's germline CDR1 is SQVTM and CDR2 ANQGSEA. The CDR3 runs 13 residues. The V segment lost 7 bases and the J segment 2 bases; nucleotides outside the gene matches: 7. CDR3 protein: CSAGGQANTEAFF. DNA of the CDR3: TGCAGCGCCGGAGGACAGGCCAACACTGAAGCTTTCTTT.

This clone was seen a few times. This rearrangement joins TRBV4-1 to TRBJ1-2, with 7 bases that match TRBD1. With V trimmed by 3 bases and J by 8 bases, 12 bases remained unmatched. CDR3 length equals 15 residues. Germline CDR1 MGHRA, CDR2 YSYEKL. CDR3 protein: CASSQEDDRASGYTF. CDR3 bases: TGCGCCAGCAGCCAGGAGGACGACAGGGCGTCCGGCTACACCTTC.

V usage is TRBV5-1 and J usage is TRBJ2-1, with TRBD2 identical over 10 bases. Germline V CDR1 and CDR2: SGHRS, YFSETQ. The V gene end was trimmed by 3 bases and the J gene end by 15 bases; junction bases not matched to a gene: 9. The CDR3 extends over 13 amino acids. CDR3 DNA sequence: TGCGCCAGCAGCTCCTCAGCGGGAGGGCCCTGGTTCTTC. Translated: CASSSSAGGPWFF.

The chain couples TRBV11-2 to TRBJ2-3; 12 positions match TRBD2. CDR1 is SGHAT, CDR2 FQNNGV, per germline. V lost 4 bases to trimming and J lost 8 bases; unmatched junction nucleotides: 16. The CDR3 extends over 18 amino acids. As DNA, the CDR3 is TGTGCCAGCAGCTCCCTAGTCGCACTAGCGGGGGGAGGTGGTACGCAGTATTTT. It yields the protein CASSSLVALAGGGGTQYF.

This clone was recorded a few times. The gene calls are TRBV4-1 and TRBJ2-7, with D possibly matching TRBD1 (6 bases). Germline V gene lookup returns CDR1 MGHRA and CDR2 YSYEKL. V lost 5 bases and J 5 bases, leaving 19 bases between the germline ends. CDR3 length equals 15 residues. Here the CDR3 DNA reads TGCGCCAGCAGCGACAGGAGAGTACAGGGTAACGAGCAGTACTTC. Its translation is CASSDRRVQGNEQYF.

The chain couples TRBV18 to TRBJ1-5; D is possibly TRBD1 (5 bases). This CDR3 is built from 15 residues. Trimming shortened V by 4 bases and J by 4 bases, and 14 bases separated the two germline ends. Germline V CDR1 and CDR2: KGHSH, LQKENI. CDR3 region: CASSLLDSPNQPQHF. The CDR3 DNA follows: TGTGCCAGCTCACTCCTCGACAGCCCGAATCAGCCCCAGCATTTT.

This clone was recorded a few times. The chain carries TRBV9 and TRBJ2-5; 9 bases fit TRBD1. Trimming removed 2 bases from V and 1 base from J; junction bases left unmatched: 6. The CDR3 has 16 residues. CDR1 is SGDLS and CDR2 is YYNGEE in the germline V gene. The CDR3 loop is CASSVGTGTFQETQYF. CDR3 DNA sequence: TGTGCCAGCAGCGTGGGGACAGGGACCTTCCAAGAGACCCAGTACTTC.

V is TRBV5-3 and J is TRBJ2-1; TRBD1 aligns across 10 bases. TRBV5-3 is marked as an open reading frame, function uncertain. This CDR3 is 15 amino acids long. The V gene end was trimmed by 4 bases and the J gene end by 7 bases; junction bases not matched to a gene: 8. The CDR3 region has the DNA TGTGCCAGAAGCCTTCGTGGGACAGGGGTGAATGAGCAGTTCTTC. Translation gives CARSLRGTGVNEQFF.

The chain recombines TRBV7-2 with TRBJ1-4, with TRBD1 as a possible D gene (6 bases). V shed 3 bases and J shed 10 bases, with 15 bases lying between them. This CDR3 has 14 residues. CDR1 is SGHTA and CDR2 is FQGNSA in the germline V gene. In nucleotides, the CDR3 is TGTGCCAGCAGCTTGACGGGGACAATAGGAAAACTGTTTTTT. It yields the protein CASSLTGTIGKLFF.

The chain carries TRBV5-1 and TRBJ1-2; 9 positions agree with TRBD1. Per the germline V gene, CDR1 is SGHRS and CDR2 is YFSETQ. This CDR3 has 12 amino acids. The junction had 4 bases not matched to a gene; V was cut back by 4 bases and J by 9 bases. The CDR3 nucleotides read TGCGCCAGCAGCGAAGGACAGGGGAGCTACACCTTC. Amino acid sequence: CASSEGQGSYTF. Supplemented by reference TRBV5-1 and TRBJ1-2, the full variable domain reads KAGVTQTPRYLIKTRGQQVTLSCSPISGHRSVSWYQQTPGQGLQFLFEYFSETQRNKGNFPGRFSGRQFSNSRSEMNVSTLELGDSALYLCASSEGQGSYTFGSGTRLTVV.

This sequence joins TRBV28 and TRBJ1-5; possible D gene TRBD1, 5 bases. The CDR3 spans 16 residues. V was clipped by 2 bases and J by 0 bases, with 11 bases between them. The germline V gene has CDR1 MDHEN and CDR2 SYDVKM. DNA of the CDR3: TGTGCCAGCAGTTTAACCTCCAGGGATAGCAATCAGCCCCAGCATTTT. This translates into CASSLTSRDSNQPQHF.

The rearrangement uses TRBV7-9 and TRBJ1-1; TRBD1 agrees at 9 bases. The CDR3 totals 16 residues. J was trimmed by 4 bases and V by 10 bases; bases with no gene match: 16. Germline assignment: CDR1 SEHNR and CDR2 FQNEAQ (reference sequence). DNA of the CDR3: TGTGCCACTTCCCGTCTCCCCGGGACAGGGAGCACTGAAGCTTTCTTT. This gives the protein CATSRLPGTGSTEAFF.

The chain combines TRBV5-1 with TRBJ1-2, with D possibly being TRBD1 (5 bases). CDR1 and CDR2 from the germline V gene are SGHRS and YFSETQ. V lost 4 bases and J 7 bases, leaving 20 bases between the germline ends. This CDR3 has 15 amino acids. Here the CDR3 reads CASSLPGQSLVGYTF. For the CDR3, the DNA is TGCGCCAGCAGCCTGCCCGGACAATCGTTGGTTGGCTACACCTTC.

J is TRBJ2-5 and V is TRBV4-2, with D maybe TRBD1 (5 bases). V was cut by 1 base and J by 14 bases, with 11 bases left in between. The CDR3 totals 11 residues. The germline CDR1 and CDR2 sequences are LGHNA and YNFKEQ. The CDR3 nucleotides read TGTGCCAGCAGCCAAGGTGGGGCGAATTACTTC. It specifies CASSQGGANYF.

This clone was detected only a few times. The rearrangement uses TRBV29-1 and TRBJ1-1, with D maybe TRBD1 (6 bases). Deletions cut 5 bases from V and 0 bases from J, with 10 bases between. Germline-derived CDR1 and CDR2 are SQVTM and ANQGSEA. CDR3 length: 13 residues. CDR3 DNA sequence: TGCAGCGTTTTAGGGGGACTGAACACTGAAGCTTTCTTT. Amino acids: CSVLGGLNTEAFF.

A few counts support this clone. The chain uses TRBV11-2 and TRBJ1-1; tentatively, D is TRBD1 (5 bases). The CDR3 is made up of 13 amino acids. CDR1 SGHAT and CDR2 FQNNGV come from the germline V gene. V gave up 5 bases and J gave up 1 base, with 8 bases separating them. The CDR3 region has the DNA TGTGCCAGCAGCCGACAGCCGAACACTGAAGCTTTCTTT. It is translated as CASSRQPNTEAFF.

This clone was found a few times. The rearrangement joins TRBV28 to TRBJ2-2; 9 bases line up with TRBD2. The J segment lost 5 bases and the V segment lost 6 bases, leaving 10 bases of the junction unmatched. CDR1 is MDHEN, CDR2 SYDVKM, per germline. This CDR3 has 16 amino acids. The CDR3 protein is CASSFNPAGGTGELFF. The CDR3 DNA is TGTGCCAGCAGCTTTAACCCAGCGGGAGGAACCGGGGAGCTGTTTTTT.

V usage is TRBV11-2 and J usage is TRBJ2-7; possible D gene TRBD1, 6 bases. V shed 7 bases and J shed 7 bases, with 23 bases lying between them. The length of the CDR3 is 15 residues. The germline CDR1 and CDR2 sequences are SGHAT and FQNNGV. The CDR3 coding sequence is TGTGCCAGCACCACTGTGAGGGGACATAAAAATGAGCAGTACTTC. It translates to CASTTVRGHKNEQYF.

V gene TRBV5-1 combines with J gene TRBJ2-1; 8 bases map to TRBD2. This CDR3 is built from 15 residues. Germline CDR1 is SGHRS and CDR2 is YFSETQ. J lost 6 bases, V lost 4 bases, and 9 bases had no gene match. The CDR3 spells CASSPVGGGFNEQFF. The CDR3 nucleotides read TGCGCCAGCAGCCCCGTCGGGGGGGGATTCAATGAGCAGTTCTTC.

The rearrangement links TRBV4-3 to TRBJ2-7; 8 bases agree with TRBD2. This CDR3 contains 15 residues. CDR1 and CDR2 from the germline V gene are LGHNA and YSLEER. V shed 1 base and J 1 base; nucleotides not matched to a gene: 3. CDR3 loop: CASSQASGGSYEQYF. CDR3 in DNA: TGCGCCAGCAGCCAAGCGAGCGGGGGTTCCTACGAGCAGTACTTC.

In its sample, this clone was seen a few times. The chain recombines TRBV5-1 with TRBJ2-1, with 10 bases lining up with TRBD1. This CDR3 contains 15 residues. V trimming: 4 bases; J trimming: 4 bases; junction bases outside the gene matches: 5. Germline V gene sequence: CDR1 SGHRS, CDR2 YFSETQ. The DNA of the CDR3 is TGCGCCAGCAGCGAGGGACAGGGGTCATACAATGAGCAGTTCTTC. Its protein product is CASSEGQGSYNEQFF.

J is TRBJ2-1 and V is TRBV2; 13 positions match TRBD2. Germline V CDR1 and CDR2: SNHLY, FYNNEI. Trimming at V came to 3 bases and at J to 6 bases, leaving 5 bases not matched to a gene. The CDR3 is made up of 16 amino acids. The CDR3 DNA reads TGTGCCAGCAGTGAGAGACTAGCGGGGGGTGGCAATGAGCAGTTCTTC. Its translation is CASSERLAGGGNEQFF. The variable domain in full, with the rest retrieved from reference TRBV2 and TRBJ2-1, is EPEVTQTPSHQVTQMGQEVILRCVPISNHLYFYWYRQILGQKVEFLVSFYNNEISEKSEIFDDQFSVERPDGSNFTLKIRSTKLEDSAMYFCASSERLAGGGNEQFFGPGTRLTVL.

The chain links TRBV25-1 to TRBJ2-7, with TRBD1 matching over 7 bases. V shed 3 bases, J shed 5 bases, and the junction held 7 bases outside the gene matches. The CDR3 extends over 14 amino acids. The V gene's germline CDR1 is MGHDK and CDR2 SYGVNS. The CDR3 is CASSDYRGFDEQYF. The CDR3 coding sequence is TGTGCCAGCAGTGATTACAGGGGATTCGACGAGCAGTACTTC.